This TCR beta chain was found in a study of blood T cell repertoires in COVID-19. The wider study: Sites in the United States, Italy and Spain provided acute and convalescent COVID-19 samples.

As handled by the study authors: Amplification of reference gene primers provided the estimated nucleated cell counts. Using immunoSEQ multiplex PCR, the repertoire was profiled, and TCRdb retains in-frame clones only, with some absent. Clonal size and the V and J genes are those of that table, whereas D and trimming came from the DNA. The table lists about 160,000 clones, approximately 80% of them singletons, with around a fifth in the top ten. Trimming cost V 1 base and J 1 base, with 9 bases left between them. The CDR3 has 15 amino acids. In germline, CDR1 is SGHRS, CDR2 YFSETQ. The chain recombines TRBV5-1 with TRBJ1-5, with D perhaps TRBD1 (5 bases). The sequence came from an elderly woman with acute or convalescent COVID-19. The sequencing input was peripheral blood. CDR3 bases: TGCGCCAGCAGCTTGTTTCCAGGGAGCAATCAGCCCCAGCATTTT. Its protein is CASSLFPGSNQPQHF. Full variable domain (outside the CDR3, taken from reference TRBV5-1 and TRBJ1-5): KAGVTQTPRYLIKTRGQQVTLSCSPISGHRSVSWYQQTPGQGLQFLFEYFSETQRNKGNFPGRFSGRQFSNSRSEMNVSTLELGDSALYLCASSLFPGSNQPQHFGDGTRLSIL.